Sequencing of this TCR beta chain was carried out in a study of CD8+ T cells in alopecia areata. Alopecia areata patients had lesional scalp punch biopsies and peripheral blood taken from them. Following extraction, RNA underwent reverse transcription to cDNA, which served as the sequencing template. Measured with immunoSEQ multiplex PCR; TCRdb has only the in-frame clones, and not every one. The sample lists about 82,000 clones, about 53% seen once, with approximately 5.4% in the top ten. On this clone itself: Antigen: not known.

Findings of the study overall: Scalp samples also yield sequences of resident alphabeta T cells from normal skin. Although TCR sharing was seen in mice, sharing across patients was less clear, possibly for HLA-related reasons.

The CDR3 consists of 14 residues. V shed 1 base and J shed 3 bases, with 13 bases lying between them. Germline V gives CDR1 GTSNPN, CDR2 SVGIG (reference sequence). Sequenced sample: NKG2D-high CD8+ T cells sorted from blood. The V gene is TRBV30, the J gene TRBJ2-7, with D possibly being TRBD1 or TRBD2 (6 bases each). The sequence was collected from a human donor with alopecia areata. In DNA, the CDR3 is TGTGCCTGGAGTGCGGGGGCACGGGACTACGAGCAGTACTTC. Translated, it gives CAWSAGARDYEQYF. Supplemented by reference TRBV30 and TRBJ2-7, the full variable domain reads SQTIHQWPATLVQPVGSPLSLECTVEGTSNPNLYWYRQAAGRGLQLLFYSVGIGQISSEVPQNLSASRPQDRQFILSSKKLLLSDSGFYLCAWSAGARDYEQYFGPGTRLTVT.